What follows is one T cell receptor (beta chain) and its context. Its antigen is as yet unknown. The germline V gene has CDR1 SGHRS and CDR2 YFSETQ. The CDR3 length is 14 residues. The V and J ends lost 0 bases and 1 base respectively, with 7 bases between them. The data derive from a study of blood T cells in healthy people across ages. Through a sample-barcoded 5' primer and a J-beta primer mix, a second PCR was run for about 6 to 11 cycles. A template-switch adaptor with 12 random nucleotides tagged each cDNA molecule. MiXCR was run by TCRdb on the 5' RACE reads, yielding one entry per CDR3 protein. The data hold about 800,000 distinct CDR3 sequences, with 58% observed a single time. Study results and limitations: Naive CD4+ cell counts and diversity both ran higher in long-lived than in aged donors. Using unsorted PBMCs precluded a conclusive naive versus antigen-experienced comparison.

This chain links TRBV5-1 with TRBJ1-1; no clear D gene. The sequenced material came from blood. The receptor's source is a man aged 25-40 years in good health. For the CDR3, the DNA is TGCGCCAGCAGCTTGGCCCAGCAGAACACTGAAGCTTTCTTT. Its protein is CASSLAQQNTEAFF.